This TCR beta chain was recorded in a study of T cells in Graves' hyperthyroidism and ophthalmopathy. Whole-study findings and limits: Blood also held most thyroid clonotypes expanded beyond 0.001. Ophthalmopathy, as predicted by the model, came a median approximately 6.5 months after the prediction.

TCR beta CDR3 region amplification was performed from RNA transcripts. The HTBI primer set drove a first-round RT-PCR of the TCR CDR3. A single record per CDR3 protein comes from TCRdb applying MiXCR to the multiplex PCR reads. The sample includes more than 550,000 distinct CDR3 sequences, about 45% of them seen just once. Each diagnosis was grounded in clinical symptoms, serum thyroxine and TRAb, thyroid ultrasound, and orbital computed tomography. The CDR3 length is 13 residues. V was shortened by 5 bases and J by 10 bases, with 17 bases between the two germline ends. CDR1 and CDR2 (germline): SEHNR, FQNEAQ (reference sequence). This clonotype was seen a handful of times. Antigen specificity is unknown.

The sample consisted of peripheral blood or thyroid tissue (not recorded which). The sequence was obtained from an adult man with Graves' disease, either hyperthyroidism or ophthalmopathy (not recorded which). V gene TRBV7-9 combines with J gene TRBJ1-1; D is possibly TRBD1 (5 bases). CDR3 in amino acids: CASSQVTGDRAFF. The CDR3 DNA reads as TGTGCCAGCAGCCAAGTCACGGGGGATCGAGCTTTCTTT.